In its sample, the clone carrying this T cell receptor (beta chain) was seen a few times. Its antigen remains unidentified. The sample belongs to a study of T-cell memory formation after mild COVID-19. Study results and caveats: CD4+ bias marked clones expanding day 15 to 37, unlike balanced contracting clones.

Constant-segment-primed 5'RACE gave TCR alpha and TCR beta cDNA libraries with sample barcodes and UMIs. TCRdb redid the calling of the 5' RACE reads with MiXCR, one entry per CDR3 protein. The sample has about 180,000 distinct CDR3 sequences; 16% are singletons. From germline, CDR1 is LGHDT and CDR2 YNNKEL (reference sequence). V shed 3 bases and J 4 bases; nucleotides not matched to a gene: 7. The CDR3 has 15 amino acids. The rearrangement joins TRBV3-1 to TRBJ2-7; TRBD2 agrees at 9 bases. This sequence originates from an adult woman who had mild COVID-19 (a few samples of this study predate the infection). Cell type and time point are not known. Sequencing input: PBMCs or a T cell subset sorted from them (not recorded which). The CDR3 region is CASSQASGALYEQYF. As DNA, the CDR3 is TGTGCCAGCAGCCAGGCTAGCGGGGCCCTATACGAGCAGTACTTC.